Each of the 19 T cell receptor beta chains below was sequenced from the same sample in a study of memory B cells and T cells in multiple sclerosis. Produced via immunoSEQ multiplex PCR; TCRdb's table is partial and in-frame only. Among around 50,000 clones, around 80% were seen once, and the ten largest hold 1% to 1.3%. Stimulus-free culture yielded autoproliferating CFSE-dim and non-proliferating CFSE-high T cells, each sequenced separately. Roughly 5x10^7 CFSE-labeled PBMCs were cultured 7 days unstimulated, then replicate wells were pooled. The antigens of these receptors remain unknown. Sequencing used PBMCs from blood kept in culture. The origin of the receptors is a human donor with multiple sclerosis.

The chain uses TRBV7-2 and TRBJ1-2; D is unclear. Germline-derived CDR1 and CDR2 are SGHTA and FQGNSA. This CDR3 is built from 12 residues. V shed 3 bases and J shed 4 bases, with 6 bases lying between them. CDR3: CASSFDLYGYTF. In DNA form, the CDR3 reads TGTGCCAGCAGCTTTGACCTCTATGGCTACACCTTC.

This rearrangement joins TRBV7-9 to TRBJ2-1; D unclear. V lost 3 bases and J 5 bases, leaving 8 bases between the germline ends. Germline-derived CDR1 and CDR2 are SEHNR and FQNEAQ (reference sequence). CDR3 size: 13 residues. The CDR3 is CASSFASHNEQFF. The CDR3 DNA follows: TGTGCCAGCAGCTTTGCATCCCACAATGAGCAGTTCTTC. The entire variable domain, with the rest obtained from reference TRBV7-9 and TRBJ2-1, is as follows: DTGVSQNPRHKITKRGQNVTFRCDPISEHNRLYWYRQTLGQGPEFLTYFQNEAQLEKSRLLSDRFSAERPKGSFSTLEIQRTEQGDSAMYLCASSFASHNEQFFGPGTRLTVL.

The chain carries TRBV7-6 and TRBJ2-7; tentative D call: TRBD1 (5 bases). Germline values: CDR1 SGHVS, CDR2 FNYEAQ. V lost 1 base to trimming and J lost 5 bases, with 12 bases between them. The CDR3 loop spans 14 amino acids. The CDR3 region is CASSLEGSGHEQYF. CDR3 coding DNA: TGTGCCAGCAGCTTAGAGGGGTCGGGCCACGAGCAGTACTTC.

This clone turned up a few times. V and J are TRBV5-4 and TRBJ2-7; no definite D call. Trimming stripped 2 bases from V and 0 bases from J, with 9 bases between. The CDR3 length is 14 residues. From germline, CDR1 is SGHNT and CDR2 YYREEE (reference sequence). CDR3 region: CASSFGRSSYEQYF. The CDR3 region has the DNA TGTGCCAGCAGCTTCGGCAGGAGCTCCTACGAGCAGTACTTC.

The rearrangement uses TRBV29-1 and TRBJ2-5; 15 nucleotides agree with TRBD2. V trimming: 5 bases; J trimming: 6 bases; junction bases outside the gene matches: 4. Germline assignment: CDR1 SQVTM and CDR2 ANQGSEA. The CDR3 contains 14 residues. CDR3 protein: CSVLGLAGGQTQYF. CDR3 DNA: TGCAGCGTTCTTGGACTAGCGGGGGGGCAGACCCAGTACTTC.

The gene calls are TRBV4-1 and TRBJ1-4, with 9 positions matching TRBD1. The CDR3 sequence is 14 residues long. The germline gives CDR1 MGHRA, CDR2 YSYEKL. V shed 5 bases, J shed 5 bases, and the junction held 3 bases outside the gene matches. The CDR3 region has the DNA TGCGCCAGCAGCTCAGGACAGGGGAATGAAAAACTGTTTTTT. It encodes CASSSGQGNEKLFF.

J is TRBJ1-4 and V is TRBV5-1; 10 bases agree with TRBD1. Germline CDR1 reads SGHRS; CDR2 reads YFSETQ. This CDR3 is 15 amino acids long. V lost 4 bases, J lost 6 bases, and 6 bases stayed unmatched. CDR3 loop: CASSLLGTGDEKLFF. The CDR3 DNA reads TGCGCCAGCAGCCTCTTGGGGACAGGGGATGAAAAACTGTTTTTT. Full variable domain (outside the CDR3, taken from reference TRBV5-1 and TRBJ1-4): KAGVTQTPRYLIKTRGQQVTLSCSPISGHRSVSWYQQTPGQGLQFLFEYFSETQRNKGNFPGRFSGRQFSNSRSEMNVSTLELGDSALYLCASSLLGTGDEKLFFGSGTQLSVL.

The rearrangement joins TRBV30 to TRBJ2-5; D ambiguous. This CDR3 has 15 residues. Trimming took off 2 bases at V and 4 bases at J, with 17 bases between the two ends. The germline V gene has CDR1 GTSNPN and CDR2 SVGIG (reference sequence). This chain's CDR3 is CAWSLGSGSGETQYF. CDR3 bases: TGTGCCTGGAGTCTGGGTTCCGGGTCGGGAGAGACCCAGTACTTC.

Regarding this clone: Because the CDR3 is missing its conserved closing phenylalanine or tryptophan, this is likely a read error. It is unclear where the CDR3 begins or ends on the DNA, so no DNA is shown, and the CDR3 is as TCRdb lists it. This chain connects TRBV15 to TRBJ2-7; no check of the table's D call, TRBD1, against the DNA was made. Germline V gives CDR1 LNHNV, CDR2 YYDKDF (reference sequence). The CDR3 spans 12 amino acids, including both terminal residues. CDR3 amino acids: CATSATGTGLNS.

The rearrangement uses TRBV19 and TRBJ1-3; D unresolved. This CDR3 spans 14 amino acids. V was clipped by 5 bases and J by 3 bases, with 11 bases between them. Germline assignment: CDR1 LNHDA and CDR2 SQIVND (reference sequence). The CDR3 reads CASSPQANGNTIYF. DNA of the CDR3: TGTGCCAGTAGTCCCCAGGCTAATGGAAACACCATATATTTT.

V and J are TRBV27 and TRBJ1-1, with TRBD1 identical over 8 bases. After removal of 5 bases from V and 4 bases from J, the junction contained 3 bases not matched to a gene. The CDR3 totals 13 residues. Germline V CDR1 and CDR2: MNHEY, SMNVEV (reference sequence). The CDR3 nucleotides read TGTGCCAGCAGTCCAACAGGGGGCACTGAAGCTTTCTTT. This sequence encodes CASSPTGGTEAFF.

The chain joins TRBV14 to TRBJ2-7; D not resolved. The CDR3 spans 12 residues. CDR1 and CDR2 from the germline V gene are SGHDN and FVKESK. Trimming stripped 1 base from V and 6 bases from J, with 7 bases between. The CDR3 protein is CASSQVFSEQYF. CDR3 nucleotides: TGTGCCAGCAGCCAAGTTTTCAGCGAGCAGTACTTC.

The rearrangement joins TRBV30 to TRBJ2-1; the D is unclear. Germline-derived CDR1 and CDR2 are GTSNPN and SVGIG (reference sequence). The CDR3 is 13 amino acids. Trimming left V 1 base short and J 3 bases short, with 7 bases between. The CDR3, as DNA: TGTGCCTGGAGTGACCAGGTCTACAATGAGCAGTTCTTC. This encodes CAWSDQVYNEQFF.

The rearrangement uses TRBV9 and TRBJ2-2; 11 bases align to TRBD1. The length of the CDR3 is 15 residues. V was pared by 4 bases and J by 7 bases, with 6 bases of the junction left unmatched. Germline CDR1 is SGDLS and CDR2 is YYNGEE. The CDR3 DNA reads TGTGCCAGCAGCCCAGGGACAGGGGGTTTCGGGGAGCTGTTTTTT. As protein: CASSPGTGGFGELFF.

DNA for the CDR3: TGTGCCAGCAGTGACTATAGAGGGGAGCTGTTTTTT. Residues: CASSDYRGELFF. The V call is TRBV27, the J call TRBJ2-2, with a possible D match to TRBD2 (5 bases). V lost 5 bases and J lost 8, with 9 bases in between. The length of the CDR3 is 12 residues. CDR1 MNHEY and CDR2 SMNVEV come from the germline V gene (reference sequence).

V and J are TRBV7-2 and TRBJ1-5; 7 bases fit TRBD1. The germline V gene has CDR1 SGHTA and CDR2 FQGNSA. V dropped 1 base and J dropped 6; count of bases not matched to a gene: 3. The CDR3 extends over 14 amino acids. The DNA of the CDR3 is TGTGCCAGCAGCTTAGGCGGGACAGCTCAGCCCCAGCATTTT. Its translation is CASSLGGTAQPQHF.

This clone was counted a few times. The chain recombines TRBV12-5 with TRBJ1-5, with TRBD1 identical over 9 bases. CDR3 length equals 14 residues. Germline V CDR1 and CDR2: LGHNT, FRNRAP. With 5 bases clipped from V and 4 bases from J, the junction kept 3 bases outside the gene matches. CDR3 in amino acids: CASGLDRGNQPQHF. The DNA for the CDR3 is TGTGCTAGTGGTCTAGACAGGGGGAATCAGCCCCAGCATTTT.

The chain recombines TRBV19 with TRBJ1-5; 7 bases line up with TRBD1. The CDR3 is 13 residues long. Per germline, CDR1 LNHDA and CDR2 SQIVND (reference sequence). With 5 bases clipped from V and 4 bases from J, the junction kept 2 bases outside the gene matches. The CDR3 sequence is CASSSQGNQPQHF. CDR3 nucleotide sequence: TGTGCCAGTAGTTCACAGGGGAATCAGCCCCAGCATTTT.

The chain couples TRBV15 to TRBJ2-1, with 8 nucleotides matching TRBD1. This CDR3 comprises 14 residues. V was clipped by 1 base and J by 10 bases; unmatched bases: 6. Germline values: CDR1 LNHNV, CDR2 YYDKDF (reference sequence). The CDR3 loop is CATSRGSAGGEQFF. CDR3 DNA: TGTGCCACCAGCAGAGGCTCCGCAGGGGGCGAGCAGTTCTTC.